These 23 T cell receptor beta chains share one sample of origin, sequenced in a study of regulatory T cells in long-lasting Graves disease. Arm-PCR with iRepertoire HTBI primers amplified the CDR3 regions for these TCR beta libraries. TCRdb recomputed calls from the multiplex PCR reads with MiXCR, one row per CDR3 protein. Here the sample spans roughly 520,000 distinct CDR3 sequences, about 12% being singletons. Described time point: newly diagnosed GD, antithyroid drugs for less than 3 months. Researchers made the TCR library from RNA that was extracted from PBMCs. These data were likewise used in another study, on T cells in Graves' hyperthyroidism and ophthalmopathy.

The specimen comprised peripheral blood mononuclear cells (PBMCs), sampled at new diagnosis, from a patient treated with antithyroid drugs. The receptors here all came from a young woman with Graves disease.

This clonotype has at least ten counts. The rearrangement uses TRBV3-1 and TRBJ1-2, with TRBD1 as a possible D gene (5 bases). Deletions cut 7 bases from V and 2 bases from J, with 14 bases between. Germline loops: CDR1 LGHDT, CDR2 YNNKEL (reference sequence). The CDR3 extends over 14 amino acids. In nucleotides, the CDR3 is TGTGCCAGCACCCCAGGGCAGAAGAACTATGGCTACACCTTC. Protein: CASTPGQKNYGYTF. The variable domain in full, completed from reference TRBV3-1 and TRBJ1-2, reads DTAVSQTPKYLVTQMGNDKSIKCEQNLGHDTMYWYKQDSKKFLKIMFSYNNKELIINETVPNRFSPKSPDKAHLNLHINSLELGDSAVYFCASTPGQKNYGYTFGSGTRLTVV.

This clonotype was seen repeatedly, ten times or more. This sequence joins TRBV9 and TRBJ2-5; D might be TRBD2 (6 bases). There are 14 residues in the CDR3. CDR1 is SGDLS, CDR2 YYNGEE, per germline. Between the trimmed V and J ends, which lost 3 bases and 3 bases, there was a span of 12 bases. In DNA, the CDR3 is TGTGCCAGCAGCGCAACGACTAGGAAAGAGACCCAGTACTTC. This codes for CASSATTRKETQYF.

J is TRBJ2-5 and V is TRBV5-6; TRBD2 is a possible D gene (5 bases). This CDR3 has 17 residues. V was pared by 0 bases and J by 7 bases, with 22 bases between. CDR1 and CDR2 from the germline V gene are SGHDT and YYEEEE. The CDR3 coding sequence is TGTGCCAGCAGCTTGGCGGGGAGAAGCCAGGTCCCGGGGACCCAGTACTTC. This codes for CASSLAGRSQVPGTQYF.

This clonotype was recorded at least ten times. The CDR3, as DNA: TGTGCCACCAAGGGGACAGCGGGCGGGGAGCTGTTTTTT. It is translated as CATKGTAGGELFF. The chain carries TRBV24-1 and TRBJ2-2; D might be TRBD1 (7 bases). Germline CDR1 is KGHDR and CDR2 is SFDVKD. Trimming stripped 8 bases from V and 7 bases from J, with 13 bases between. This CDR3 is built from 13 residues.

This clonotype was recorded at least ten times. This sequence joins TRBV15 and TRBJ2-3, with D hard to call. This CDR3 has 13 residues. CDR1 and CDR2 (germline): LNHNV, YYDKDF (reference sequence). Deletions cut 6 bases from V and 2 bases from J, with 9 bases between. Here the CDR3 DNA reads TGTGCCACCAGTCGGAACCCCACAGATACGCAGTATTTT. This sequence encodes CATSRNPTDTQYF.

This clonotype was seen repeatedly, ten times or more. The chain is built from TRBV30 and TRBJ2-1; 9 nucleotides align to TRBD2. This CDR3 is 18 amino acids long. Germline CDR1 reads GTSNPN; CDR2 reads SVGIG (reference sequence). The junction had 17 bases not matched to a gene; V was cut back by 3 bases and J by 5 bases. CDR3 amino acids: CAWRGSSGIIVRHNEQFF. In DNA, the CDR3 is TGTGCCTGGAGGGGATCTAGCGGGATCATTGTCCGCCACAATGAGCAGTTCTTC. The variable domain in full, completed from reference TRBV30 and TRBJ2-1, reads SQTIHQWPATLVQPVGSPLSLECTVEGTSNPNLYWYRQAAGRGLQLLFYSVGIGQISSEVPQNLSASRPQDRQFILSSKKLLLSDSGFYLCAWRGSSGIIVRHNEQFFGPGTRLTVL.

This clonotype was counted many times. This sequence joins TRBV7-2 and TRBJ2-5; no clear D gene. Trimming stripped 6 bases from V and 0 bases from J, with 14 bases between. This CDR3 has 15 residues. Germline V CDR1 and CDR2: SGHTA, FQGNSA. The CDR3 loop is CASSSPEGNQETQYF. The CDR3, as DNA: TGTGCCAGCAGTTCCCCGGAAGGGAACCAAGAGACCCAGTACTTC.

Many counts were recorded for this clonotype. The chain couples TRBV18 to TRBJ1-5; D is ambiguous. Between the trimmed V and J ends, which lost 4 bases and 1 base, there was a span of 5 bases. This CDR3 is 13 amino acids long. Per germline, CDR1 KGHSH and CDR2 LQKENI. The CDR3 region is CASSRESNQPQHF. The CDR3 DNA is TGTGCCAGCTCACGGGAGAGCAATCAGCCCCAGCATTTT.

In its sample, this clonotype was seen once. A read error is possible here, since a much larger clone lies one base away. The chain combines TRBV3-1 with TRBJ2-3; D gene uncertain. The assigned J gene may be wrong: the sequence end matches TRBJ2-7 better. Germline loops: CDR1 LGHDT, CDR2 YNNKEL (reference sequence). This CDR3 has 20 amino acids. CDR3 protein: CASSSLGSKYQRSSYNEQYF. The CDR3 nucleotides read TGTGCCAGCAGCTCCCTGGGATCCAAATACCAAAGAAGCTCCTACAATGAGCAGTACTTC.

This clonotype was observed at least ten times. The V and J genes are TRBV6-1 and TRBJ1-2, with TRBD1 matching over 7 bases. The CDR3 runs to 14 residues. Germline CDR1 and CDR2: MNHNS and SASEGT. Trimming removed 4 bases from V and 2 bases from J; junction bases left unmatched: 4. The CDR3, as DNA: TGTGCCAGCAGTGGGCGAGGGGGCAACTATGGCTACACCTTC. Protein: CASSGRGGNYGYTF.

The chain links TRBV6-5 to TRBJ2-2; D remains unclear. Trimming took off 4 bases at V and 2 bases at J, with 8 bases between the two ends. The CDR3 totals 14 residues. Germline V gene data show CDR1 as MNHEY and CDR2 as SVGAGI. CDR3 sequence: CASSFIFNTGELFF. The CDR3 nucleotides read TGTGCCAGCAGTTTCATTTTTAACACCGGGGAGCTGTTTTTT.

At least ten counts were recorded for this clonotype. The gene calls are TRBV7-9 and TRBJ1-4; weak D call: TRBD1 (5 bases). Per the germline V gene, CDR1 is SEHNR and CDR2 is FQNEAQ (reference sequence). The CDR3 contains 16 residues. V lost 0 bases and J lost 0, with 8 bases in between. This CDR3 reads CASSLAGPATNEKLFF. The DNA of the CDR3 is TGTGCCAGCAGCTTAGCGGGACCTGCAACTAATGAAAAACTGTTTTTT.

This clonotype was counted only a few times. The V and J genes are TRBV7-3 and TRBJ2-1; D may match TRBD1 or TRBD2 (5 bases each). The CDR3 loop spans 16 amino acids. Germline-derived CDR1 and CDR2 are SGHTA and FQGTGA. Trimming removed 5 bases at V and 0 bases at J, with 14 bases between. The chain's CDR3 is CASSPGRTPSYNEQFF. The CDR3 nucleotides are TGTGCCAGCAGCCCGGGGCGAACCCCCTCCTACAATGAGCAGTTCTTC.

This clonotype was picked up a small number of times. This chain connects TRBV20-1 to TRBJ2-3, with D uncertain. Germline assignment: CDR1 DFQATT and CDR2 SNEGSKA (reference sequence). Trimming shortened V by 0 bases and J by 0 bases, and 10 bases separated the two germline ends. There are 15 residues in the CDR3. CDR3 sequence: CSARDAVTSTDTQYF. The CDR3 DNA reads TGCAGTGCTAGAGATGCGGTGACTAGCACAGATACGCAGTATTTT.

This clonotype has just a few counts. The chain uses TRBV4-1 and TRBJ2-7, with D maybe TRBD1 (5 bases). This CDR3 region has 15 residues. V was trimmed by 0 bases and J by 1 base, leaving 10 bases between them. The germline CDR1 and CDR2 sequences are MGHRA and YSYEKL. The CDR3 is CASSQERTPSYEQYF. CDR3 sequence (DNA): TGCGCCAGCAGCCAAGAGCGGACACCTTCCTACGAGCAGTACTTC.

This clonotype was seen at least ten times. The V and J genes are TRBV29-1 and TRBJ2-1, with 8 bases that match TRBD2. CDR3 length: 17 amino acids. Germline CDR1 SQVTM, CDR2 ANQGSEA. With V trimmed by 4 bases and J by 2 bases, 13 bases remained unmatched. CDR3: CSVGGGREGRTYNEQFF. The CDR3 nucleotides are TGCAGCGTTGGAGGTGGACGGGAGGGTAGGACCTACAATGAGCAGTTCTTC.

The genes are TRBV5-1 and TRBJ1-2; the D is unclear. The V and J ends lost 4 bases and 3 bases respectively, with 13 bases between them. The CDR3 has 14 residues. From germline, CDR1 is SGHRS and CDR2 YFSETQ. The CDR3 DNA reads TGCGCCAGCAGCCCGGAGGCAGTATACTATGGCTACACCTTC. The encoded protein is CASSPEAVYYGYTF.

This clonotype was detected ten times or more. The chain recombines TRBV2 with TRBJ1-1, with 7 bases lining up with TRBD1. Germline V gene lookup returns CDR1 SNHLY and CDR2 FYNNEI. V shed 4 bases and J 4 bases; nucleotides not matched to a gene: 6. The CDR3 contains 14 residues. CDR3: CASSVEAGGTEAFF. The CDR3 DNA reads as TGTGCCAGCAGTGTGGAAGCAGGGGGCACTGAAGCTTTCTTT.

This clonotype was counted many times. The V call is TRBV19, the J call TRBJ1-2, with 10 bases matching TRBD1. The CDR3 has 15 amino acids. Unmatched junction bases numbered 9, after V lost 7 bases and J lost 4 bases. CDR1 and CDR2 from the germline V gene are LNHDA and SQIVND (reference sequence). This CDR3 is CASTKGQGSGYGYTF. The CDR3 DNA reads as TGTGCCAGTACCAAGGGACAGGGGAGTGGCTATGGCTACACCTTC.

CDR3: CASSYTVSDEQYF. In nucleotides, the CDR3 is TGTGCCAGCAGTTACACCGTGAGTGACGAGCAGTACTTC. The V gene is TRBV6-5, the J gene TRBJ2-7, with D hard to call. The germline CDR1 and CDR2 sequences are MNHEY and SVGAGI. The germline V and J ends were trimmed by 2 bases and 5 bases, with 10 bases remaining between them. This CDR3 has 13 amino acids.

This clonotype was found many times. CDR3 nucleotides: TGCAGTGCTAGAGAGACCCAGGGGGCTGCGAACACTGAAGCTTTCTTT. Amino acid sequence: CSARETQGAANTEAFF. The genes are TRBV20-1 and TRBJ1-1; 8 bases agree with TRBD1. CDR3 length: 16 residues. The V segment lost 0 bases and the J segment 1 base; nucleotides outside the gene matches: 7. Germline values: CDR1 DFQATT, CDR2 SNEGSKA (reference sequence).

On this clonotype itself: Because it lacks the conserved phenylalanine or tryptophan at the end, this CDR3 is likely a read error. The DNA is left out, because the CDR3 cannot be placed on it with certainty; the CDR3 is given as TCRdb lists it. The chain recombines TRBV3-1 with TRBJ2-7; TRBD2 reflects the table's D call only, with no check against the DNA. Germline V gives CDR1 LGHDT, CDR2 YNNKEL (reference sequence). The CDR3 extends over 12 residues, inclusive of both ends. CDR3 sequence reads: CASSLKRGSGSL.

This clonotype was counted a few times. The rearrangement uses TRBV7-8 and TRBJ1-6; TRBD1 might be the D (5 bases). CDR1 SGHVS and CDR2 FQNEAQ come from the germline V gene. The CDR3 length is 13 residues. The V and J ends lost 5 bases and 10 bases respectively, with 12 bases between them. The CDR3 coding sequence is TGTGCCAGCAGCGCTGGGGGGGACTCACCCCTCCACTTT. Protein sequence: CASSAGGDSPLHF.